The 15 T cell receptor beta chains presented below share a single source sample, sequenced in a study of T cell responses to AZD1222 COVID-19 vaccine (dated by TCRdb to the early 2020s). The protocol used for the library was the immunoSEQ multiplex PCR assay. TCRdb's version of the immuneACCESS table is confined to in-frame rearrangements and falls short of the full clone set. An unresolved V gene accounts for under half of the shortfall where checked; the remainder is of unknown origin. Counted in this sample were 150,000 to 160,000 clones; around 90% of them appeared once. Of the sample, 15% to 20% is held by the ten largest clones. The meaning of the sample's time point label: baseline before first vaccination. Sample: peripheral blood, taken on day 0 of AZD1222 vaccination. The receptors were gathered from an adult in good health.

This clone appeared a few times. The rearrangement uses TRBV28 and TRBJ1-2; D unresolved. The CDR3 is made up of 14 amino acids. Per germline, CDR1 MDHEN and CDR2 SYDVKM. The V end lost 3 bases, the J end lost 0 bases, and 8 bases lay between the germline ends. CDR3 region: CASSLVGPNYGYTF. DNA of the CDR3: TGTGCCAGCAGTTTGGTTGGACCTAACTATGGCTACACCTTC.

The chain joins TRBV9 to TRBJ2-3; 10 positions match TRBD2. The CDR3 covers 16 residues. CDR1 is SGDLS, CDR2 YYNGEE, per germline. The ends lost 0 bases at V and 3 bases at J; junction bases unmatched: 4. CDR3: CASSVVSGRLTDTQYF. The CDR3 DNA sequence: TGTGCCAGCAGCGTAGTTAGCGGGAGGCTTACAGATACGCAGTATTTT.

For this clone: This CDR3 is also generated by other DNA sequences in the sample. This chain joins TRBV7-9 and TRBJ2-7; 8 bases map to TRBD1. The CDR3 has 14 residues. V lost 3 bases to trimming and J lost 1 base; unmatched junction nucleotides: 2. Per germline, CDR1 SEHNR and CDR2 FQNEAQ (reference sequence). The CDR3 spells CASSLGQVSYEQYF. The CDR3 DNA sequence: TGTGCCAGCAGCTTGGGACAGGTGTCCTACGAGCAGTACTTC. Based on the CDR3 plus reference TRBV7-9 and TRBJ2-7, the full variable domain is DTGVSQNPRHKITKRGQNVTFRCDPISEHNRLYWYRQTLGQGPEFLTYFQNEAQLEKSRLLSDRFSAERPKGSFSTLEIQRTEQGDSAMYLCASSLGQVSYEQYFGPGTRLTVT.

The rearrangement uses TRBV7-8 and TRBJ2-5; 9 nucleotides match TRBD2. Trimming took 3 bases from V and 4 from J; bases not matched to a gene: 9. CDR1 is SGHVS and CDR2 is FQNEAQ in the germline V gene. The CDR3 is 16 amino acids. The CDR3 loop is CASSLILAGRGETQYF. The CDR3 bases are TGTGCCAGCAGCTTGATTCTAGCGGGGAGGGGAGAGACCCAGTACTTC. The variable domain in full, completed from reference TRBV7-8 and TRBJ2-5, reads GAGVSQSPRYKVAKRGQDVALRCDPISGHVSLFWYQQALGQGPEFLTYFQNEAQLDKSGLPSDRFFAERPEGSVSTLKIQRTQQEDSAVYLCASSLILAGRGETQYFGPGTRLLVL.

This clone was picked up one time. V usage is TRBV7-9 and J usage is TRBJ1-1; D is ambiguous. Germline CDR1 and CDR2: SEHNR and FQNEAQ (reference sequence). Trimming cost V 5 bases and J 1 base, with 17 bases left between them. The length of the CDR3 is 16 residues. CDR3 in DNA: TGTGCCAGCAGCCCTATTAGTCAGGTGAGGAACACTGAAGCTTTCTTT. Its protein product is CASSPISQVRNTEAFF. Full variable domain (rest looked up from reference TRBV7-9 and TRBJ1-1): DTGVSQNPRHKITKRGQNVTFRCDPISEHNRLYWYRQTLGQGPEFLTYFQNEAQLEKSRLLSDRFSAERPKGSFSTLEIQRTEQGDSAMYLCASSPISQVRNTEAFFGQGTRLTVV.

This chain links TRBV7-9 with TRBJ2-7; tentatively, D is TRBD1 (5 bases). The germline CDR1 and CDR2 sequences are SEHNR and FQNEAQ (reference sequence). There are 15 residues in the CDR3. Trimming took 5 bases from V and 3 from J, leaving 17 bases between them. As DNA, the CDR3 is TGTGCCAGCAGCCCCCTGGTGGGGCAGGGCTACGAGCAGTACTTC. Its protein is CASSPLVGQGYEQYF.

The chain is built from TRBV27 and TRBJ2-1, with D perhaps matching TRBD1 or TRBD2 (5 bases each). The CDR3 runs 14 residues. Trimming took 7 bases from V and 3 from J, leaving 13 bases between them. Germline V gene sequence: CDR1 MNHEY, CDR2 SMNVEV (reference sequence). CDR3 nucleotides: TGTGCCAGCACTCTGGGGGTTGGCTACAATGAGCAGTTCTTC. Translated, it gives CASTLGVGYNEQFF.

The rearrangement links TRBV5-8 to TRBJ1-4, with unresolved D. The length of the CDR3 is 14 residues. Germline CDR1 reads SGHTS; CDR2 reads YDEGEE. V gave up 0 bases and J gave up 6 bases, with 9 bases separating them. CDR3 residues: CASSLDGYYEKLFF. In DNA form, the CDR3 reads TGTGCCAGCAGCTTGGATGGGTACTATGAAAAACTGTTTTTT.

The rearrangement links TRBV19 to TRBJ1-5; D is unclear. This CDR3 is 13 amino acids long. The germline V gene encodes CDR1 LNHDA and CDR2 SQIVND (reference sequence). Trimming cost V 3 bases and J 5 bases, with 8 bases left between them. The CDR3 loop reads CASSIVEDQPQHF. The CDR3, as DNA: TGTGCCAGTAGTATCGTTGAAGATCAGCCCCAGCATTTT.

The chain is built from TRBV28 and TRBJ1-4; perhaps TRBD1 as D (6 bases). Germline lookup yields CDR1 MDHEN and CDR2 SYDVKM. The CDR3 length is 15 residues. V lost 4 bases to trimming and J lost 6 bases, with 15 bases between them. CDR3 nucleotides: TGTGCCAGCAGTTCCACAGGGAAAAACGATGAAAAACTGTTTTTT. Translating gives CASSSTGKNDEKLFF.

The chain links TRBV12-5 to TRBJ1-2, with TRBD1 identical over 7 bases. The trim removed 0 bases at V and 8 bases at J, leaving 0 bases unmatched. The germline gives CDR1 LGHNT, CDR2 FRNRAP. This CDR3 spans 12 amino acids. This CDR3 is CASGLVQGGYTF. The CDR3 DNA sequence: TGTGCTAGTGGTTTGGTACAGGGGGGCTACACCTTC.

The chain is built from TRBV7-2 and TRBJ1-5, with D possibly TRBD1 on 5 matching bases. The CDR3 totals 14 residues. CDR1 is SGHTA, CDR2 FQGNSA, per germline. V gave up 1 base and J gave up 5 bases, with 9 bases separating them. Written as DNA, the CDR3 is TGTGCCAGCAGCTTAGGCGGGGCTTATCAGCCCCAGCATTTT. Protein sequence: CASSLGGAYQPQHF.

V is TRBV11-2 and J is TRBJ2-1; no clear D gene. The ends were cut back, 2 bases at V and 5 bases at J, with 13 bases in the middle. CDR1 and CDR2 (germline): SGHAT, FQNNGV. The CDR3 has 15 amino acids. The CDR3 DNA reads as TGTGCCAGCAGCTTATTTTCGTCGGGCGACAATGAGCAGTTCTTC. This gives the protein CASSLFSSGDNEQFF.

This clone appeared a single time. The CDR3 region has the DNA TGTGCCAGCAGCGTAGCCCCATCCGGACAGAAAAACATTCAGTACTTC. Protein product: CASSVAPSGQKNIQYF. The V and J genes are TRBV9 and TRBJ2-4; D is perhaps TRBD1 (6 bases). The CDR3 has 16 residues. Trimming left V 0 bases short and J 4 bases short, with 14 bases between. Germline CDR1 and CDR2: SGDLS and YYNGEE.

The rearrangement links TRBV6-2 or TRBV6-3 to TRBJ2-7; TRBD2 agrees at 7 bases. CDR1 is MNHEY and CDR2 is SVGEGT in the germline V gene. The V gene end was trimmed by 5 bases and the J gene end by 0 bases; junction bases not matched to a gene: 4. The CDR3 has 14 residues. The CDR3 region is CASSPSGASYEQYF. The CDR3 DNA sequence: TGTGCCAGCAGTCCCAGCGGGGCCTCCTACGAGCAGTACTTC.